This T cell receptor beta chain comes out of a study of shared clonotypes between healthy human individuals. Germline-derived CDR1 and CDR2 are ENHRY and SYGVKD. The J segment lost 2 bases and the V segment lost 7 bases, leaving 6 bases of the junction unmatched. The CDR3 runs to 14 residues. Sorted-subset replicate PCRs used roughly 180 ng DNA, approximately 27,000 T cell genomes. Data came from immunoSEQ multiplex PCR; TCRdb stores just in-frame clones and leaves some out. The table lists 2,100,000 or so clones, approximately 94% of them singletons. In the CD4+ fraction, cells were divided into CD45RA+ naive and CD45RA-negative memory subsets.

The sequence came from a young man in good health. Source material: naive CD4+ T cells sorted from blood. Subset noted: CD45RA+ positively selected. The chain has TRBV10-3 and TRBJ1-1; 8 nucleotides agree with TRBD1. CDR3 sequence (DNA): TGTGCCATCACCACAGACAGGGGTAACACTGAAGCTTTCTTT. Its translation is CAITTDRGNTEAFF.